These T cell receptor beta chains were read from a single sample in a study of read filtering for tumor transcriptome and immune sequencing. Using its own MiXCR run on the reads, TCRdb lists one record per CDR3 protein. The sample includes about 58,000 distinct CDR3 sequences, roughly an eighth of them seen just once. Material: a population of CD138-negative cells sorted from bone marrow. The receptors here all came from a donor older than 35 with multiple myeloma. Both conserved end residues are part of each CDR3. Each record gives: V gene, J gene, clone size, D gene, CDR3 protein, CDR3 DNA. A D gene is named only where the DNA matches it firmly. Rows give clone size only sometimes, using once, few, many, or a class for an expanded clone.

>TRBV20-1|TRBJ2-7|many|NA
CSARRWSTRGEQYF
TGCAGTGCTAGAAGATGGAGTACTCGGGGCGAGCAGTACTTC
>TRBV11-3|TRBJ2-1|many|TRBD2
CASSLGGGGPYNEQFF
TGTGCCAGCAGCTTAGGTGGCGGGGGGCCTTACAATGAGCAGTTCTTC
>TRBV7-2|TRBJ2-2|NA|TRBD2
CASSLFVGLAGTNTGELFF
TGTGCCAGCAGCTTATTCGTGGGACTAGCGGGGACGAACACCGGGGAGCTGTTTTTT
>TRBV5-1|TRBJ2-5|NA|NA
CASSVEGLKQETQYF
TGCGCCAGCAGCGTGGAGGGACTTAAACAAGAGACCCAGTACTTC
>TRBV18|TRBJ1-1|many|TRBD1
CASSWQRDREKAFF
TGTGCCAGCTCATGGCAAAGGGACAGAGAAAAAGCTTTCTTT
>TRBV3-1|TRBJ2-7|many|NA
CASSQGRAYEQYF
TGTGCCAGCAGCCAAGGCAGGGCCTACGAGCAGTACTTC
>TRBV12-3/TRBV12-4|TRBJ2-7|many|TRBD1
CASSTQGAGYEQYF
TGTGCCAGCAGTACCCAGGGGGCCGGCTACGAGCAGTACTTC
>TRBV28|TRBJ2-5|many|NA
CASSSLDRHQETQYF
TGTGCCAGCAGTTCCCTCGACAGGCACCAAGAGACCCAGTACTTC
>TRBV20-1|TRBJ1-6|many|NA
CSARGGETGNSPLHF
TGCAGTGCTAGAGGGGGTGAAACCGGTAATTCACCCCTCCACTTT
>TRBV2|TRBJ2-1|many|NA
CASSEIRGRYNEQFF
TGTGCCAGCAGTGAAATAAGGGGTCGGTACAATGAGCAGTTCTTC
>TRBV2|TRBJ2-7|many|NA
CASKGGAYEQYF
TGTGCCAGCAAAGGTGGGGCCTACGAGCAGTACTTC
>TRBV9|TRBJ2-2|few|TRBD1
CASRRDSLNTGELFF
TGTGCCAGCAGGAGGGACAGCCTTAACACCGGGGAGCTGTTTTTT
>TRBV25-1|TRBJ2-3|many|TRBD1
CASSDTTGGSYTQYF
TGTGCCAGCAGTGACACAACAGGGGGTTCGTATACGCAGTATTTT
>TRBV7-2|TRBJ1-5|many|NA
CASKSQVAGSQPQHF
TGTGCCAGCAAGTCCCAGGTGGCCGGTAGTCAGCCCCAGCATTTT
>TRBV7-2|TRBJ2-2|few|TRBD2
CASSLARLNGLAGSGELFF
TGTGCCAGCAGCTTAGCTCGCCTTAACGGACTAGCGGGGTCCGGGGAGCTGTTTTTT
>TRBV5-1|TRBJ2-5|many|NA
CASSFRDPQETQYF
TGCGCCAGCAGCTTCCGGGACCCGCAAGAGACCCAGTACTTC
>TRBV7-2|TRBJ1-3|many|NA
CASSLVASGPQRNTIYF
TGTGCCAGCAGCTTAGTCGCATCAGGTCCCCAAAGAAACACCATATATTTT
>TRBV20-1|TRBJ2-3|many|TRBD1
CSLGAFSTGAQYF
TGCAGCCTCGGGGCCTTTAGCACAGGGGCGCAGTATTTT
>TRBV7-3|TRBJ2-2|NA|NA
CASSWTVTGELFF
TGTGCCAGCAGCTGGACGGTCACCGGGGAGCTGTTTTTT
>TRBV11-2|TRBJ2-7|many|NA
CASSLDVMSYEQYF
TGTGCCAGCAGCTTAGATGTGATGTCCTACGAGCAGTACTTC
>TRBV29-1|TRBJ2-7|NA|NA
CSVDRGRSEYF
TGCAGCGTTGACCGGGGCAGGTCGGAGTACTTC
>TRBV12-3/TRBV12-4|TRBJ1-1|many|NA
CASSFARADEAFF
TGTGCCAGCAGTTTCGCTAGGGCGGATGAAGCTTTCTTT
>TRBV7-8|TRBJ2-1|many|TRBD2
CASSLRSGDLSYNEQFF
TGTGCCAGCAGCTTACGTAGCGGGGACCTCTCCTACAATGAGCAGTTCTTC
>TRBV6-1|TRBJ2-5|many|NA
CASSPLTTKIKETQYF
TGTGCCAGCAGTCCGCTGACGACTAAAATCAAAGAGACCCAGTACTTC
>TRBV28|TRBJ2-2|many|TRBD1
CASSPTGGWGGELFF
TGTGCCAGCAGTCCGACAGGGGGCTGGGGCGGGGAGCTGTTTTTT
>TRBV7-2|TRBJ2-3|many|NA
CASSVDRIATDTQYF
TGTGCCAGCAGCGTTGACAGGATAGCCACAGATACGCAGTATTTT
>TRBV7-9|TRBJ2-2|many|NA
CASSLGADGTGELFF
TGTGCCAGCAGCTTAGGGGCTGACGGGACCGGGGAGCTGTTTTTT
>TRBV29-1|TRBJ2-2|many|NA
CSVGKGTRTGELFF
TGCAGCGTGGGGAAGGGGACAAGAACCGGGGAGCTGTTTTTT
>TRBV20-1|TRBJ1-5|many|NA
CSARSQAASQPQHF
TGCAGTGCTAGGAGCCAGGCTGCCAGTCAGCCCCAGCATTTT
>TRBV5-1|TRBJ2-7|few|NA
CASSWGPTAYEQYF
TGCGCCAGCAGCTGGGGCCCGACAGCCTACGAGCAGTACTTC
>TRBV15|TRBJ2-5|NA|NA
CATSRDVEQETQYF
TGTGCCACCAGCAGAGATGTGGAACAAGAGACCCAGTACTTC
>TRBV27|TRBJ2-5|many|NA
CASTRRGPGETQYF
TGTGCCAGCACGAGGAGGGGTCCCGGAGAGACCCAGTACTTC
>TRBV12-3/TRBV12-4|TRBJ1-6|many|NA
CASSRDASNPYNSPLHF
TGTGCCAGCAGCCGGGACGCATCAAACCCCTATAATTCACCCCTCCACTTT
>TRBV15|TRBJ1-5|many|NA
CATSRTQSPQHF
TGTGCCACCAGCAGAACCCAGTCGCCCCAGCATTTT
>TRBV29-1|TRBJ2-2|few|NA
CSGRTGAGTGELFF
TGCAGCGGTCGTACGGGGGCTGGCACCGGGGAGCTGTTTTTT
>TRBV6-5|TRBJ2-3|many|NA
CASSYSGWLTDTQYF
TGTGCCAGCAGTTACTCTGGGTGGCTAACAGATACGCAGTATTTT
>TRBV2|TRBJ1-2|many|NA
CASSMGENGYTF
TGTGCCAGCTCCATGGGGGAAAATGGCTACACCTTC
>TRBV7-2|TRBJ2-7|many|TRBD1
CASRRQGKSSYEQYF
TGTGCCAGCAGGCGACAGGGCAAGAGCTCCTACGAGCAGTACTTC
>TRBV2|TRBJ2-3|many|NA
CASEADTQYF
TGTGCCAGCGAAGCCGATACGCAGTATTTT
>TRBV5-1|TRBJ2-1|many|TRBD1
CASSRGQSSYNEQFF
TGCGCCAGCAGCCGGGGACAGTCTTCCTACAATGAGCAGTTCTTC
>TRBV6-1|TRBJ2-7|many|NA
CASRSWGFYEQYF
TGTGCCAGCAGGAGCTGGGGCTTCTACGAGCAGTACTTC
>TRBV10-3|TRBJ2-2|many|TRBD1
CAIRGQSEGTGELFF
TGTGCCATCAGGGGACAGAGCGAAGGGACCGGGGAGCTGTTTTTT
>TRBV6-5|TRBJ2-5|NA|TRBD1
CASSSGQKQETQYF
TGTGCCAGCAGTTCGGGACAGAAACAAGAGACCCAGTACTTC
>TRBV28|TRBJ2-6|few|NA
CASKEGAGSGANVLTF
TGTGCCAGCAAGGAGGGGGCGGGCTCTGGGGCCAACGTCCTGACTTTC
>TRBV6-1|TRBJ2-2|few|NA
CASSGSGLNTGELFF
TGTGCCAGCAGCGGCTCTGGGTTGAACACCGGGGAGCTGTTTTTT
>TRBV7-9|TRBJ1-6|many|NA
CASSLAQAQSPLHF
TGTGCCAGCAGCTTAGCACAGGCCCAATCACCCCTCCACTTT
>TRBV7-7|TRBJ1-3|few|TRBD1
CASSVDRGPGNTIYF
TGTGCTAGCAGCGTAGACAGGGGGCCTGGAAACACCATATATTTT
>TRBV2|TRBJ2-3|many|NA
CASPLETATYTQYF
TGTGCCAGCCCTTTAGAGACTGCCACCTATACGCAGTATTTT
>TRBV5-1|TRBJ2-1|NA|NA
CASGLQPTANEQFF
TGCGCTAGCGGCTTGCAACCCACGGCGAATGAGCAGTTCTTC